These 32 T cell receptor beta chains originate from one sample sequenced in a study of shared clonotypes between healthy human individuals. TCRdb's table, derived via immunoSEQ multiplex PCR, lists solely in-frame clones and lacks some. The repertoire consists of fewer than 650,000 clones, with roughly four fifths occurring once and the leading ten covering about an eighth. The source material was PBMCs. The receptors were gathered from a woman in her thirties or forties in good health. Some clones in this sample may be carry-over from other donors' samples.

This chain uses TRBV29-1 with TRBJ1-5; D remains unclear. CDR3 length: 14 residues. The germline V and J ends were trimmed by 6 bases and 0 bases, with 12 bases remaining between them. Germline V CDR1 and CDR2: SQVTM, ANQGSEA. CDR3 DNA: TGCAGCGTCGCCCTAACAAATAGCAATCAGCCCCAGCATTTT. Its protein product is CSVALTNSNQPQHF.

This chain connects TRBV4-2 to TRBJ2-4, with D tentatively TRBD2 (7 bases). V lost 0 bases to trimming and J lost 0 bases, with 9 bases between them. This CDR3 contains 16 residues. Per the germline V gene, CDR1 is LGHNA and CDR2 is YNFKEQ. CDR3 in DNA: TGTGCCAGCAGCCAAGAGGGGGGGGCAGCCAAAAACATTCAGTACTTC. This encodes CASSQEGGAAKNIQYF.

The V gene is TRBV6-1, the J gene TRBJ2-7; TRBD1 aligns across 7 bases. CDR1 and CDR2 (germline): MNHNS, SASEGT. CDR3 length: 15 amino acids. The V gene end was trimmed by 1 base and the J gene end by 2 bases; junction bases not matched to a gene: 5. The CDR3 DNA is TGTGCCAGCAGTGAAGGCCGGGACAGAACCTACGAGCAGTACTTC. Its protein is CASSEGRDRTYEQYF.

The rearrangement links TRBV11-2 to TRBJ1-4; D gene uncertain. From germline, CDR1 is SGHAT and CDR2 FQNNGV. Trimming took 5 bases from V and 4 from J, leaving 14 bases between them. This CDR3 has 15 amino acids. The CDR3 reads CASSPTGGSNEKLFF. The CDR3 nucleotides read TGTGCCAGCAGCCCCACGGGCGGAAGTAATGAAAAACTGTTTTTT.

This chain links TRBV19 with TRBJ1-2, with 8 bases identical to TRBD1. The CDR3 has 16 amino acids. The trim removed 4 bases at V and 5 bases at J, leaving 12 bases unmatched. Germline V CDR1 and CDR2: LNHDA, SQIVND (reference sequence). CDR3 coding DNA: TGTGCCAGTAGTACCTTCGGTGCAGGGGGCTTTTATGGCTACACCTTC. As protein: CASSTFGAGGFYGYTF.

This chain links TRBV4-3 with TRBJ2-5; 7 positions match TRBD2. The CDR3 totals 15 residues. V trimming: 0 bases; J trimming: 3 bases; junction bases outside the gene matches: 4. Germline CDR1 reads LGHNA; CDR2 reads YSLEER. CDR3 coding DNA: TGCGCCAGCAGCCAAGACTCGCTAGCGGAAGAGACCCAGTACTTC. This sequence encodes CASSQDSLAEETQYF.

The chain employs TRBV30 and TRBJ2-3; D is undetermined. Germline CDR1 is GTSNPN and CDR2 is SVGIG (reference sequence). This CDR3 region has 11 residues. The V and J ends lost 0 bases and 12 bases respectively, with 10 bases between them. CDR3 region: CAWSVTGAQYF. CDR3 bases: TGTGCCTGGAGTGTAACGGGTGCCCAGTATTTT.

J is TRBJ1-1 and V is TRBV6-1; D is unresolved. Germline V gene data show CDR1 as MNHNS and CDR2 as SASEGT. The CDR3 has 14 amino acids. The germline V and J ends were trimmed by 0 bases and 3 bases, with 8 bases remaining between them. The CDR3 here is CASSEASAYTEAFF. As DNA, the CDR3 is TGTGCCAGCAGTGAAGCGTCAGCTTACACTGAAGCTTTCTTT.

In its sample, this clone was seen once. The V and J genes are TRBV27 and TRBJ1-2; D not resolved. The CDR3 has 14 residues. CDR1 and CDR2 from the germline V gene are MNHEY and SMNVEV (reference sequence). The V and J ends lost 5 bases and 1 base respectively, with 11 bases between them. CDR3: CASSPRTDNYGYTF. The CDR3 coding sequence is TGTGCCAGCAGTCCTAGGACGGATAACTATGGCTACACCTTC.

The chain is built from TRBV28 and TRBJ2-3, with 9 bases lining up with TRBD2. This CDR3 region has 17 residues. CDR1 is MDHEN, CDR2 SYDVKM, per germline. J was trimmed by 2 bases and V by 8 bases; bases with no gene match: 14. CDR3 residues: CASPPASGDGATDTQYF. In nucleotides, the CDR3 is TGTGCCAGCCCCCCGGCTAGCGGGGATGGAGCCACAGATACGCAGTATTTT.

V is TRBV6-6 and J is TRBJ1-2; 7 positions match TRBD1. Germline CDR1 reads MNHNY; CDR2 reads SVGAGI (reference sequence). V was pared by 3 bases and J by 3 bases, with 4 bases of the junction left unmatched. CDR3 size: 14 residues. CDR3 in DNA: TGTGCCAGCAGTTATCGAACAGGGGACTATGGCTACACCTTC. Protein product: CASSYRTGDYGYTF.

Points on this clone: The sample contains more than one DNA sequence encoding this CDR3. This chain uses TRBV7-2 with TRBJ2-7; no firm D call. From germline, CDR1 is SGHTA and CDR2 FQGNSA. The V end lost 1 base, the J end lost 0 bases, and 7 bases lay between the germline ends. The CDR3 loop spans 14 amino acids. CDR3 DNA: TGTGCCAGCAGCTTAGATGGAAGCTCCTACGAGCAGTACTTC. It codes for CASSLDGSSYEQYF.

Points on this clone: One base separates it from a far larger clone, so it is likely a read error. The chain links TRBV30 to TRBJ1-5; 7 positions match TRBD1. V lost 1 base and J lost 0; bases outside the gene matches: 6. The CDR3 runs 16 residues. Per the germline V gene, CDR1 is GTSNPN and CDR2 is SVGIG (reference sequence). CDR3 loop: CAWSAGGDYSNQPQHF. The DNA of the CDR3 is TGTGCCTGGAGTGCAGGGGGTGACTATAGCAATCAGCCCCAGCATTTT.

J is TRBJ1-2 and V is TRBV28, with a weak D call TRBD1 (6 bases). V lost 3 bases and J 4 bases, leaving 12 bases between the germline ends. The CDR3 runs to 14 residues. Germline lookup yields CDR1 MDHEN and CDR2 SYDVKM. The CDR3 bases are TGTGCCAGCAGTTTTCCGGGAGGGGGCTATGGCTACACCTTC. Its protein is CASSFPGGGYGYTF.

This sequence joins TRBV11-1 and TRBJ2-7, with 7 bases identical to TRBD1. Trimming at V came to 5 bases and at J to 3 bases, leaving 19 bases not matched to a gene. This CDR3 region has 18 residues. In germline, CDR1 is SGHAT, CDR2 FQDESV (reference sequence). The CDR3 spells CASSPFVSTGQIYYEQYF. CDR3 bases: TGTGCCAGCAGCCCGTTTGTCTCTACGGGACAGATCTACTACGAGCAGTACTTC.

The rearrangement links TRBV5-5 to TRBJ1-1, with 8 bases lining up with TRBD1. Germline trimming cut 5 bases from V and 2 bases from J; bases unmatched to any gene: 11. Per germline, CDR1 SGHKS and CDR2 YYEKEE (reference sequence). The CDR3 runs to 16 residues. This CDR3 reads CASSGLTGQVNTEAFF. The CDR3 DNA is TGTGCCAGCAGTGGGTTAACGGGACAGGTAAACACTGAAGCTTTCTTT.

In regard to this clone: This likely stems from a read error, as it lies one base from a far larger clone. This chain uses TRBV6-4 with TRBJ2-2, with D unresolved. This CDR3 spans 14 amino acids. Germline lookup yields CDR1 MRHNA and CDR2 SNTAGT. CDR3: CAGSTSTDTGELFF. The CDR3 DNA reads TGTGCCGGCAGCACATCGACTGACACCGGGGAGCTGTTTTTT.

Comment on this clone: A read error likely explains this, since a far larger clone differs by one base. The rearrangement uses TRBV7-2 and TRBJ2-4, with D hard to call. In germline, CDR1 is SGHTA, CDR2 FQGNSA. The CDR3 sequence is 14 residues long. CDR3 amino acids: CAGSSRAGDSVQYF. CDR3 DNA: TGTGCCGGCAGCTCAAGGGCCGGTGACTCGGTTCAGTACTTC.

The rearrangement links TRBV12-2 to TRBJ2-5; TRBD2, the table's D call, was not compared with the DNA. TRBV12-2 is flagged as a pseudogene. The CDR3 runs 15 residues. The CDR3 DNA reads TGTGCAGATAGTCCAGGGACTAGTTGCACGGAGACCCAGTACTTC. It yields the protein CADSPGTSCTETQYF.

The CDR3 DNA reads TGTGCCAGTAGTACTCAGATTATTCAGCCCCAGCATTTT. This encodes CASSTQIIQPQHF. V gene TRBV19 combines with J gene TRBJ1-5; the D is unclear. The CDR3 is 13 amino acids. Trimming stripped 4 bases from V and 6 bases from J, with 10 bases between. In germline, CDR1 is LNHDA, CDR2 SQIVND (reference sequence).

On this clone itself: The sample holds other DNA sequences that translate to the same CDR3. This CDR3 reads CASRGGETQYF. CDR3 bases: TGTGCCAGCAGAGGAGGGGAGACCCAGTACTTC. The chain joins TRBV19 to TRBJ2-5; a possible D gene is TRBD2 (6 bases). The CDR3 consists of 11 residues. Germline CDR1 LNHDA, CDR2 SQIVND (reference sequence). The germline V and J ends were trimmed by 9 bases and 5 bases, with 10 bases remaining between them. The variable domain in full, with the rest retrieved from reference TRBV19 and TRBJ2-5, is DGGITQSPKYLFRKEGQNVTLSCEQNLNHDAMYWYRQDPGQGLRLIYYSQIVNDFQKGDIAEGYSVSREKKESFPLTVTSAQKNPTAFYLCASRGGETQYFGPGTRLLVL.

The chain joins TRBV7-6 to TRBJ2-7; D ambiguous. The CDR3 sequence is 14 residues long. CDR1 and CDR2 (germline): SGHVS, FNYEAQ. Trimming pared 1 base from V and 0 bases from J, leaving 7 bases between. The CDR3: CASSLGVGSYEQYF. DNA of the CDR3: TGTGCCAGCAGCTTAGGGGTAGGCTCCTACGAGCAGTACTTC.

This chain uses TRBV19 with TRBJ1-1, with a weak D call TRBD1 (5 bases). Germline V gene lookup returns CDR1 LNHDA and CDR2 SQIVND (reference sequence). This CDR3 region has 15 residues. V lost 5 bases to trimming and J lost 1 base, with 14 bases between them. CDR3 nucleotides: TGTGCCAGTAGTTGGCAGGGCGGGGGGAACACTGAAGCTTTCTTT. Encoded protein: CASSWQGGGNTEAFF. Filled out from reference TRBV19 and TRBJ1-1, the complete variable domain reads DGGITQSPKYLFRKEGQNVTLSCEQNLNHDAMYWYRQDPGQGLRLIYYSQIVNDFQKGDIAEGYSVSREKKESFPLTVTSAQKNPTAFYLCASSWQGGGNTEAFFGQGTRLTVV.

Notes on this clone: A much more abundant neighbour one base away suggests this may be a read error. Here the CDR3 omits its conserved ending phenylalanine or tryptophan, so a read error is the likely source. The chain recombines TRBV11-1 with TRBJ1-4; no reliable D call. Trimming removed 5 bases from V and 6 bases from J, with 13 bases in between. CDR3 length: 14 residues. CDR1 and CDR2 from the germline V gene are SGHAT and FQDESV (reference sequence). This CDR3 is CASSRTGRDEKLFL. The CDR3 bases are TGTGCCAGCAGCCGAACGGGGAGAGATGAAAAACTGTTTCTT.

V usage is TRBV6-5 and J usage is TRBJ1-1; D perhaps matches TRBD1 (6 bases). The germline V gene has CDR1 MNHEY and CDR2 SVGAGI. V was shortened by 2 bases and J by 5 bases, with 12 bases between the two germline ends. The CDR3 has 14 amino acids. The CDR3 DNA reads TGTGCCAGCAGTTACGCGGGGGCAGAAACTGAAGCTTTCTTT. As protein: CASSYAGAETEAFF.

The rearrangement uses TRBV27 and TRBJ2-2, with 7 bases that match TRBD2. Germline V lookup: CDR1 MNHEY, CDR2 SMNVEV (reference sequence). J lost 4 bases, V lost 3 bases, and 5 bases had no gene match. The CDR3 is 15 amino acids. CDR3 coding DNA: TGTGCCAGCAGTTTCGGCGGGAGAATCACCGGGGAGCTGTTTTTT. It is translated as CASSFGGRITGELFF.

About this clone: This may be a read error, as it is one base from a much larger clone. At the DNA level, this CDR3 is encoded by other sequences in the same sample as well. The chain links TRBV29-1 to TRBJ2-5; 9 bases agree with TRBD1. This CDR3 region has 13 residues. Germline V lookup: CDR1 SQVTM, CDR2 ANQGSEA. The CDR3, as DNA: TGCAGTGGCCGGGACAGGGTATCAGAGACCCAGTACTTC. Amino acid sequence: CSGRDRVSETQYF.

The CDR3 region has the DNA TGCAGTGCTACCGATTGGGAGACCCAGTACTTC. Translated: CSATDWETQYF. V usage is TRBV20-1 and J usage is TRBJ2-5; D call uncertain. Deletions cut 4 bases from V and 5 bases from J, with 8 bases between. This CDR3 region has 11 residues. CDR1 is DFQATT and CDR2 is SNEGSKA in the germline V gene (reference sequence).

The gene calls are TRBV7-2 and TRBJ2-7; 7 bases are shared with TRBD2. Germline V lookup: CDR1 SGHTA, CDR2 FQGNSA. V shed 5 bases, J shed 0 bases, and the junction held 4 bases outside the gene matches. The CDR3 loop spans 14 amino acids. CDR3 DNA: TGTGCCAGCAGCCCAACTAGCGACTCCTACGAGCAGTACTTC. Amino acid sequence: CASSPTSDSYEQYF.

The V call is TRBV2, the J call TRBJ2-7; tentatively, D is TRBD2 (5 bases). Between the trimmed V and J ends, which lost 6 bases and 4 bases, there was a span of 13 bases. CDR1 and CDR2 from the germline V gene are SNHLY and FYNNEI. The CDR3 runs 13 residues. CDR3 sequence reads: CASRGGLLYEQYF. The CDR3 bases are TGTGCCAGCAGGGGTGGACTCTTATACGAGCAGTACTTC.

With respect to this clone: The identical CDR3 is also encoded by other nucleotide sequences in the sample. This CDR3 reads CASSVVQGTGELFF. CDR3 coding DNA: TGTGCCAGCAGCGTAGTTCAGGGCACCGGGGAGCTGTTTTTT. This rearrangement joins TRBV9 to TRBJ2-2; D possibly corresponds to TRBD1 (5 bases). CDR1 SGDLS and CDR2 YYNGEE come from the germline V gene. V was clipped by 0 bases and J by 4 bases, with 7 bases between them. This CDR3 contains 14 residues.

This sequence joins TRBV7-9 and TRBJ2-1; D unresolved. Germline V gene lookup returns CDR1 SEHNR and CDR2 FQNEAQ (reference sequence). Deletions cut 2 bases from V and 7 bases from J, with 6 bases between. CDR3 length: 12 amino acids. CDR3 nucleotide sequence: TGTGCCAGCAGCTTATGGCGAAATGAGCAGTTCTTC. Its translation: CASSLWRNEQFF.